This T cell receptor beta chain appears in the sequencing data of a study of cytomegalovirus exposure and HLA in healthy donors. V was clipped by 4 bases and J by 4 bases, with 21 bases between them. CDR1 and CDR2 from the germline V gene are SGHRS and YFSETQ. This CDR3 has 16 residues. As concerns this clone: Its target is not known.

Researchers ran the PCR with 60 Vbeta and 13 Jbeta primers. Assay: immunoSEQ multiplex PCR; the TCRdb copy retains only in-frame clones and omits some. The table lists some 72,000 clones. Overall study findings and caveats: A cluster of highly shared sequence variants was likely a sequencing artifact. A few chains linked to CMV were shown in vitro to be specific for CMV antigens.

The chain joins TRBV5-1 to TRBJ2-7; D possibly corresponds to TRBD1 (6 bases). This sequence originates from a young man in good health and CMV-seronegative. Sample: PBMCs. The CDR3 sequence: CASSRMGDRTKYEQYF. For the CDR3, the DNA is TGCGCCAGCAGCCGGATGGGTGACAGGACAAAGTACGAGCAGTACTTC.